This TCR beta chain was recovered during a study of T cell repertoires in cytomegalovirus infection (dated by TCRdb to 2018 to 2020). About the study as a whole: Peptide stimulations targeted recently identified HLA-C-restricted CMV epitopes, whose presentation resists viral immunomodulation, together with well-studied HLA-B-restricted epitopes. The HLA type of each donor mattered for the analysis, because public TCR beta signatures pointed to carriage of CMV infection along with the matching HLA type.

Sample treatment or condition, as interpreted from the label and publication: in vitro stimulation with specific CMV peptide epitopes to enrich CMV-specific T cells. Note on this clonotype: Its antigen is still unknown. Qualities for individual bases were not recorded, and no much larger clone is one base off.

Overall results and qualifications from the work: The ex vivo response was dominated by HLA-C-restricted CMV-specific TCR beta clonotypes, which also provided the single most frequent clonotype in two of eight donors. Carriers of CMV infection plus the relevant HLA type were discriminated by the cumulative frequency of public TCR beta family members in the study cohort and in an independent roughly 400-donor cohort.

For sequencing, an Illumina HiSeq 1500 was employed. The public reads were reprocessed in TCRdb via fastp at Q25 and MiXCR, keeping in-frame beta chains. Each CDR3 protein gets just one entry, which takes the most common genes and DNA from the rows behind it. The sample contains approximately 910,000 distinct CDR3 sequences, approximately 33% of them found a single time. Over 10% of the sample goes to the ten largest clones. The receptor was isolated from a human donor in good health (CMV status not recorded). Some clones in this sample may be carry-over from other donors' samples. Sequencing used cultured CD8+ T cells from PBMCs, obtained from culture after CMV antigen stimulation.

The nucleotide sequence reads TGTGCCAGTAGTATAGTGGGGACAGGGTACCAGCCCCAGCATTTT. This codes for CASSIVGTGYQPQHF. The sequence is built from TRBV19 and TRBJ1-5; 9 bases in between match TRBD1. The CDR3 covers 15 residues, taking in both the cysteine and the phenylalanine. Solely the CDR3 DNA is kept, with 45 bases framed from the first base. V is pruned by 1 base and J by 7 bases, leaving 5 bases of the junction without a gene match. CDR1 is given as LNHDA and CDR2 as SQIVND, both from the germline V gene (reference sequence).